Listed below are T cell receptor beta chains from one sample, sequenced in a study of CD8+ T cells in alopecia areata. Method: immunoSEQ multiplex PCR; TCRdb's copy keeps in-frame clones and lacks some. The sample yields 150,000 to 200,000 clones, approximately 65% seen once. Sample: CD4+ T cells sorted from blood, taken at week 4, from a patient treated with tofacitinib. The receptor source for this set is a human donor with alopecia areata. Each CDR3 is given without its conserved first and last residue.

J gene	V gene	CDR3 protein
TRBJ2-3	TRBV29-1	SVERRGADTQY
TRBJ1-4	TRBV30	AWSIWAVANEKLF
TRBJ2-7	TRBV25-1	ASRKTGGHYEQY
TRBJ1-6	TRBV27	ASTATGPYSPLH
TRBJ2-2	TRBV7-9	ASSLNTHANTGELF
TRBJ1-2	TRBV30	AWSGTWDFRGYT
TRBJ2-3	TRBV6-5	ASTPRRGTDTQY
TRBJ2-1	TRBV5-1	ASSLAGIGEQF
TRBJ1-6	TRBV6-5	ASSYSVGRANSPLH
TRBJ2-5	TRBV29-1	SVEEAQETQY
TRBJ2-7	TRBV29-1	SVRGLAGGTGPYEQY
TRBJ1-2	TRBV5-6	ASSLPAGPNYGYT
TRBJ1-2	TRBV5-1	ASSPGGAGYT
TRBJ2-6	TRBV2	ANQGVGANVLT
TRBJ2-7	TRBV30	AWSRETYEQY
TRBJ2-3	TRBV5-6	ASSNWGIDRGGTDTQY
TRBJ2-2	TRBV7-9	ASSLTGNTGELF
TRBJ1-2	TRBV11-2	ASSLSGGDYGYT
TRBJ1-5	TRBV2	ASSEANQPQH
TRBJ2-7	TRBV18	ASSPTRSYEQY
TRBJ2-7	TRBV14	ASSLAGESGEQY
TRBJ1-6	TRBV6-5	ASRTPGGSPLH
TRBJ2-7	TRBV4-3	ASSRRGSEEQY